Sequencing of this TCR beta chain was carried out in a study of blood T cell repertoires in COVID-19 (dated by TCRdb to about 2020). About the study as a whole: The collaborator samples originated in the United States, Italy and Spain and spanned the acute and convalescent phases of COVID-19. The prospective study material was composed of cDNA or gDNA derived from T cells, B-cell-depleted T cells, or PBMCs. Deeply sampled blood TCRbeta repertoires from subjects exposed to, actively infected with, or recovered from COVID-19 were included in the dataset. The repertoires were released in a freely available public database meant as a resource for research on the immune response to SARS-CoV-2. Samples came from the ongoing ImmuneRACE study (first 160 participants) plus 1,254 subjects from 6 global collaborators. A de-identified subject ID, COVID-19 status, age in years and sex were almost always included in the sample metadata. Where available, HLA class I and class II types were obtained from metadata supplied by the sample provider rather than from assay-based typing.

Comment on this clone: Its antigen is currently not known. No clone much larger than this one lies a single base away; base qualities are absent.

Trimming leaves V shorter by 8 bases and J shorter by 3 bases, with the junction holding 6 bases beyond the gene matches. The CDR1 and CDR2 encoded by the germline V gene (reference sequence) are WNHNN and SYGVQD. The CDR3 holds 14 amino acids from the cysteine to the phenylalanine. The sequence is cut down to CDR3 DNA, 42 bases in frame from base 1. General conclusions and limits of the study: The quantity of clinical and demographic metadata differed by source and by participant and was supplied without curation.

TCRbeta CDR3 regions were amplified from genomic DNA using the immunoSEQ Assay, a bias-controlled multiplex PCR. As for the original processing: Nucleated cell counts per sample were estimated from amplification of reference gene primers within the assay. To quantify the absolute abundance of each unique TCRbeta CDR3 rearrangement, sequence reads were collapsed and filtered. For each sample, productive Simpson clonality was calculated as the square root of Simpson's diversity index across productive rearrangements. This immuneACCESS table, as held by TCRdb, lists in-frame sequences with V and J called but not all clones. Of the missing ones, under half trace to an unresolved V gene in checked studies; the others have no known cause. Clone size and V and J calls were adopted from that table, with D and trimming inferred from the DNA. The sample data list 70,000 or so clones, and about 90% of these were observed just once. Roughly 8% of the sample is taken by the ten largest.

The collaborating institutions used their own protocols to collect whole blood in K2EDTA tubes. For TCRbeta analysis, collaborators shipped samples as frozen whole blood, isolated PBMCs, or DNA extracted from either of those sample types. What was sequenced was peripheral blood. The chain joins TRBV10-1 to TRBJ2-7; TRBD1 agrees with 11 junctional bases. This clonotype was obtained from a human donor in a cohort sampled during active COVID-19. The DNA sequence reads TGCGCCAGCCCCGGGGACAGGGGGAACTACGAGCAGTACTTC. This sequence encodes CASPGDRGNYEQYF.